Listed below are T cell receptor beta chains from one sample, sequenced in a study of Graves' ophthalmopathy and Graves' hyperthyroidism. TCRdb re-analysed the multiplex PCR reads in MiXCR, keeping a single row per CDR3 protein. The repertoire holds about 620,000 distinct CDR3 sequences, with over 20% as singletons. The sample taken for sequencing was peripheral blood. The receptors here all came from a young woman with stable Graves' hyperthyroidism. Some clones in this sample may be carry-over from other donors' samples. Each CDR3 is given without its conserved first and last residue. The order of the fields is V gene, J gene, CDR3 protein.

v_gene: TRBV5-1
j_gene: TRBJ2-7
CDR3aa: ASSLMGQGYEQY

v_gene: TRBV18
j_gene: TRBJ1-1
CDR3aa: ASSQLGTARNTEAF

v_gene: TRBV5-1
j_gene: TRBJ2-6
CDR3aa: ASSLSPRTVRSGANVLT

v_gene: TRBV10-3
j_gene: TRBJ1-5
CDR3aa: AIRAAGNSNQPQH

v_gene: TRBV12-3/TRBV12-4
j_gene: TRBJ2-5
CDR3aa: ASSHWTGGVSQETQY

v_gene: TRBV12-5
j_gene: TRBJ1-1
CDR3aa: ASGLPQGAGDTEAF

v_gene: TRBV10-2
j_gene: TRBJ2-5
CDR3aa: ASRRGKETQY

v_gene: TRBV11-1
j_gene: TRBJ2-6
CDR3aa: ASSLGLFGFSGANVLT

v_gene: TRBV6-2/TRBV6-3
j_gene: TRBJ2-2
CDR3aa: ASSRPRELF

v_gene: TRBV19
j_gene: TRBJ1-1
CDR3aa: ASSITGTVNTEAF

v_gene: TRBV10-2
j_gene: .
CDR3aa: ASCDPGAYEQY

v_gene: TRBV30
j_gene: TRBJ2-7
CDR3aa: ASPGPNRYEQY

v_gene: TRBV5-6
j_gene: TRBJ2-2
CDR3aa: ASSLPGTGNTGELF

v_gene: TRBV9
j_gene: TRBJ1-2
CDR3aa: ASSVGTQANYGYT

v_gene: TRBV3-1
j_gene: TRBJ1-3
CDR3aa: ASEGSTTRGNTIY

v_gene: TRBV12-3/TRBV12-4
j_gene: TRBJ1-5
CDR3aa: ASSLNRVVDQPQH

v_gene: TRBV12-3/TRBV12-4
j_gene: TRBJ2-7
CDR3aa: ASSLIRGSGGYEQY

v_gene: TRBV6-1
j_gene: TRBJ2-7
CDR3aa: ASFGLGGAESGQY

v_gene: TRBV27
j_gene: TRBJ1-2
CDR3aa: ASREGDMGYT

v_gene: TRBV12-3/TRBV12-4
j_gene: TRBJ1-6
CDR3aa: ASSLATGTGTSPLH

v_gene: TRBV27
j_gene: TRBJ2-7
CDR3aa: ASTRLRDSTVYEQY

v_gene: TRBV7-2
j_gene: TRBJ1-2
CDR3aa: ASSLARGSYGYT

v_gene: TRBV27
j_gene: TRBJ1-3
CDR3aa: ASRGLPSGNTIY

v_gene: TRBV5-1
j_gene: TRBJ1-2
CDR3aa: ASSLGQGVPYGYT

v_gene: TRBV12-3/TRBV12-4
j_gene: TRBJ2-7
CDR3aa: ASSLGTSYEQY

v_gene: TRBV19
j_gene: TRBJ1-5
CDR3aa: ASSIHANQPQH

v_gene: TRBV28
j_gene: TRBJ2-7
CDR3aa: ASSSPQGAYEQY

v_gene: TRBV20-1
j_gene: TRBJ2-7
CDR3aa: SANGGLAGAYEQY

v_gene: TRBV7-9
j_gene: TRBJ2-5
CDR3aa: ASSRGQTSQETQY

v_gene: TRBV20-1
j_gene: TRBJ1-6
CDR3aa: SAKTGDGRSYNSPLH

v_gene: TRBV6-1
j_gene: TRBJ1-2
CDR3aa: ASSEVGGSGYT

v_gene: TRBV10-2
j_gene: TRBJ1-5
CDR3aa: ASSDAGHSNQPQH

v_gene: TRBV4-2
j_gene: TRBJ2-5
CDR3aa: ASSPQGRQTQY

v_gene: TRBV10-1
j_gene: TRBJ2-7
CDR3aa: ASSESMVSYEQY

v_gene: TRBV29-1
j_gene: TRBJ2-5
CDR3aa: SVRPLRGQETQY

v_gene: TRBV12-3/TRBV12-4
j_gene: TRBJ1-2
CDR3aa: ASSHPGTGEFYGYT

v_gene: TRBV11-2
j_gene: TRBJ2-7
CDR3aa: ASSPLGRASSYEQY

v_gene: TRBV12-3/TRBV12-4
j_gene: TRBJ1-2
CDR3aa: ASSLGNRGVRGYT

v_gene: TRBV5-1
j_gene: TRBJ1-1
CDR3aa: ASSLGPYEAF

v_gene: TRBV4-1
j_gene: TRBJ1-2
CDR3aa: ASSPQGAPGYT

v_gene: TRBV29-1
j_gene: TRBJ1-2
CDR3aa: SGSDGYGYT

v_gene: TRBV4-2
j_gene: TRBJ1-5
CDR3aa: ASSQDRTPSNQPQH

v_gene: TRBV10-3
j_gene: TRBJ1-2
CDR3aa: AISDTGQNYGYT

v_gene: TRBV28
j_gene: TRBJ1-1
CDR3aa: ASNQGARTEAF

v_gene: TRBV12-3/TRBV12-4
j_gene: TRBJ2-5
CDR3aa: ASTTGGPETQY

v_gene: TRBV12-3/TRBV12-4
j_gene: TRBJ2-3
CDR3aa: ASSLPQGAGDTQY

v_gene: TRBV6-1
j_gene: TRBJ2-5
CDR3aa: ASRTGQNQETQY

v_gene: TRBV11-3
j_gene: TRBJ2-7
CDR3aa: ASSLFETYEQY

v_gene: TRBV28
j_gene: TRBJ2-7
CDR3aa: ASSQRDIRRYEQY

v_gene: TRBV15
j_gene: TRBJ2-4
CDR3aa: ATSRSGDIKY

v_gene: TRBV10-3
j_gene: TRBJ1-1
CDR3aa: AISQGGRNTEAF

v_gene: TRBV6-1
j_gene: TRBJ1-1
CDR3aa: ASSVRGYTEAF

v_gene: TRBV6-1
j_gene: TRBJ2-2
CDR3aa: ASSPPGGGGELF

v_gene: TRBV15
j_gene: TRBJ2-7
CDR3aa: ATSREAGGPTYEQY

v_gene: TRBV12-3/TRBV12-4
j_gene: TRBJ1-2
CDR3aa: ASSNRNDRGGYGYT

v_gene: TRBV27
j_gene: TRBJ1-6
CDR3aa: ASSASSYNSPLH

v_gene: TRBV28
j_gene: TRBJ2-5
CDR3aa: ASSLVGALEHRQETQC

v_gene: TRBV4-1
j_gene: TRBJ2-7
CDR3aa: ASSQSGQVSYEQY

v_gene: TRBV7-2
j_gene: TRBJ2-2
CDR3aa: ASSLAGGGKGTGELF

v_gene: TRBV28
j_gene: TRBJ2-7
CDR3aa: ASNLPGRTYEQY